Listed here are 20 T cell receptor beta chains from one sample, sequenced in a study of T-cell memory formation after mild COVID-19. Using its own MiXCR run on the 5' RACE reads, TCRdb lists one record per CDR3 protein. The repertoire consists of about 290,000 distinct CDR3 sequences, with 15% occurring once and the leading ten covering 22%. The sequenced sample consisted of PBMCs or a T cell subset sorted from them (not recorded which). These receptors came from a man younger than 30 who had mild COVID-19 (a few samples of this study predate the infection). Cell type and time point are not known.

This chain connects TRBV5-1 to TRBJ1-1; D is unresolved. CDR1 is SGHRS, CDR2 YFSETQ, per germline. V was clipped by 1 base and J by 5 bases, with 9 bases between them. The length of the CDR3 is 13 residues. CDR3 nucleotides: TGCGCCAGCAGCTTGCTAATTTCAACTGAAGCTTTCTTT. Its translation is CASSLLISTEAFF.

This clonotype was counted between two and nine times. The V call is TRBV7-8, the J call TRBJ1-1; D is perhaps TRBD1 (5 bases). The CDR3 spans 13 residues. Germline loops: CDR1 SGHVS, CDR2 FQNEAQ. Trimming removed 1 base from V and 8 bases from J, with 11 bases in between. The CDR3 bases are TGTGCCAGCAGCTTAGGTTTAAGGACAGAAGCTTTCTTT. Its translation: CASSLGLRTEAFF.

The chain joins TRBV6-2 or TRBV6-3 to TRBJ1-1; perhaps TRBD1 as D (5 bases). This CDR3 spans 12 amino acids. Germline V lookup: CDR1 MNHEY, CDR2 SVGEGT. V lost 8 bases to trimming and J lost 8 bases, with 15 bases between them. CDR3 in amino acids: CASGGRAQEAFF. CDR3 DNA sequence: TGTGCCAGCGGGGGTAGGGCGCAAGAAGCTTTCTTT.

This clonotype has a handful of counts. The J gene is TRBJ1-1, the V gene TRBV27, with TRBD1 as a possible D gene (5 bases). The CDR3 contains 16 residues. The germline V and J ends were trimmed by 6 bases and 1 base, with 18 bases remaining between them. Germline V gene data show CDR1 as MNHEY and CDR2 as SMNVEV (reference sequence). The CDR3 spells CASRSSPGRENTEAFF. CDR3 bases: TGTGCCAGCAGAAGTTCACCGGGACGAGAGAACACTGAAGCTTTCTTT.

This clonotype was recorded once. The chain is built from TRBV4-1 and TRBJ2-7; a possible D gene is TRBD2 (6 bases). The CDR3 contains 13 residues. Germline V gene data show CDR1 as MGHRA and CDR2 as YSYEKL. Trimming removed 3 bases from V and 1 base from J, with 7 bases in between. CDR3 protein: CASSQEGSYEQYF. CDR3 DNA sequence: TGCGCCAGCAGCCAGGAGGGGTCCTACGAGCAGTACTTC.

The sample holds a few counts of this clonotype. CDR3 amino acids: CSARAEQTRTEAFF. The CDR3 DNA sequence: TGCAGTGCTAGAGCGGAGCAGACTAGGACTGAAGCTTTCTTT. The J gene is TRBJ1-1, the V gene TRBV20-1; D remains unclear. Germline assignment: CDR1 DFQATT and CDR2 SNEGSKA (reference sequence). The CDR3 has 14 residues. V was trimmed by 1 base and J by 5 bases, leaving 14 bases between them.

The chain couples TRBV27 to TRBJ1-6; D gene unclear. V was pared by 6 bases and J by 10 bases, with 13 bases between. Germline V gene lookup returns CDR1 MNHEY and CDR2 SMNVEV (reference sequence). There are 13 residues in the CDR3. The CDR3 coding sequence is TGTGCCAGCAGCAACCGAGGCCGCTCACCCCTCCACTTT. Its translation is CASSNRGRSPLHF.

CDR3 loop: CASSFRDRSFYSRQETQYF. The CDR3 DNA sequence: TGTGCCAGCAGCTTCCGGGACAGAAGTTTCTACTCGAGGCAAGAGACCCAGTACTTC. V usage is TRBV11-2 and J usage is TRBJ2-5; 7 bases agree with TRBD1. The CDR3 extends over 19 amino acids. The V and J ends lost 3 bases and 2 bases, in that order; junction bases with no gene match: 18. Germline V CDR1 and CDR2: SGHAT, FQNNGV.

This clonotype was found a few times. The chain recombines TRBV3-1 with TRBJ1-6; 7 bases align to TRBD1. The CDR3 has 14 amino acids. Germline V lookup: CDR1 LGHDT, CDR2 YNNKEL (reference sequence). Unmatched junction bases numbered 8, after V lost 5 bases and J lost 10 bases. CDR3 coding DNA: TGTGCCAGCAGCGCTGGACAGGCAGTATCACCCCTCCACTTT. This codes for CASSAGQAVSPLHF.

This clonotype came up a few times. The chain uses TRBV7-2 and TRBJ2-3; 9 nucleotides match TRBD2. Unmatched junction bases numbered 8, after V lost 3 bases and J lost 4 bases. The CDR3 is made up of 16 amino acids. Germline CDR1 and CDR2: SGHTA and FQGNSA. The CDR3 nucleotides read TGTGCCAGCAGCTTTATGCGGGGGGGCCCCCCAGATACGCAGTATTTT. Protein sequence: CASSFMRGGPPDTQYF.

V gene TRBV5-1 combines with J gene TRBJ1-1, with D hard to call. The CDR3 totals 15 residues. Germline lookup yields CDR1 SGHRS and CDR2 YFSETQ. Trimming removed 0 bases at V and 3 bases at J, with 12 bases between. CDR3 DNA sequence: TGCGCCAGCAGCTTGGCCGACCCCCAGTACACTGAAGCTTTCTTT. Translating it yields CASSLADPQYTEAFF.

This clonotype was detected once. The rearrangement links TRBV6-2 or TRBV6-3 to TRBJ1-2; the D gene is possibly TRBD1 (6 bases). This CDR3 spans 14 amino acids. V was clipped by 5 bases and J by 8 bases, with 18 bases between them. Germline V gene data show CDR1 as MNHEY and CDR2 as SVGEGT. The CDR3 nucleotides are TGTGCCAGCAGTCCTCCTTGGGGGGCAAAAGGCTACACCTTC. Protein: CASSPPWGAKGYTF.

This sequence joins TRBV4-2 and TRBJ2-3; 14 nucleotides align to TRBD2. The CDR3 is 19 residues long. Germline trimming cut 0 bases from V and 6 bases from J; bases unmatched to any gene: 11. Germline CDR1 is LGHNA and CDR2 is YNFKEQ. The CDR3 nucleotides are TGTGCCAGCAGCCAAGACGCGACTAGCGGGGGGGCGGGGTTGGATACGCAGTATTTT. Translated: CASSQDATSGGAGLDTQYF.

This clonotype occurred a few times. V usage is TRBV24-1 and J usage is TRBJ2-1; no reliable D call. This CDR3 has 15 amino acids. CDR1 is KGHDR and CDR2 is SFDVKD in the germline V gene. Between the trimmed V and J ends, which lost 7 bases and 7 bases, there was a span of 19 bases. This chain's CDR3 is CATSPRVTPRNEQFF. CDR3 sequence (DNA): TGTGCCACCAGCCCCCGGGTCACCCCGAGGAATGAGCAGTTCTTC.

This clonotype was detected once. The gene calls are TRBV5-6 and TRBJ2-1, with 10 bases fitting TRBD1. CDR1 is SGHDT, CDR2 YYEEEE, per germline. V gave up 5 bases and J gave up 3 bases; unmatched junction bases: 8. There are 16 residues in the CDR3. The CDR3 loop reads CASRRDRGNLYNEQFF. The CDR3 DNA follows: TGTGCCAGCAGGAGGGACAGGGGTAACCTCTACAATGAGCAGTTCTTC.

This clonotype was found a few times. The chain recombines TRBV12-3 or TRBV12-4 with TRBJ2-3; 8 positions agree with TRBD2. CDR3 length: 16 residues. V was pared by 6 bases and J by 6 bases, with 14 bases of the junction left unmatched. CDR3 coding DNA: TGTGCCAGCAGCCCCGGGGGGGCCCCAGGGGATGATACGCAGTATTTT. Protein: CASSPGGAPGDDTQYF.

J is TRBJ2-2 and V is TRBV4-1; maybe TRBD2 (6 bases). CDR3 length: 19 residues. Per the germline V gene, CDR1 is MGHRA and CDR2 is YSYEKL. V shed 4 bases and J shed 4 bases, with 25 bases lying between them. As DNA, the CDR3 is TGCGCCAGCAGCCCCACTACCCGGAGGGGCGCGACGGGCACCGGGGAGCTGTTTTTT. Translation: CASSPTTRRGATGTGELFF.

Only a few counts were recorded for this clonotype. The chain links TRBV20-1 to TRBJ2-4; 9 bases align to TRBD1. Losses at the gene ends were 6 bases for V and 9 bases for J; bases not matched to a gene: 9. CDR1 is DFQATT and CDR2 is SNEGSKA in the germline V gene (reference sequence). CDR3 length: 13 amino acids. DNA of the CDR3: TGCAGTGCCCCGACAGGGGGGCTGGGCATTCAGTACTTC. Protein: CSAPTGGLGIQYF.

The chain joins TRBV7-9 to TRBJ1-6; D remains unclear. Trimming stripped 8 bases from V and 11 bases from J, with 7 bases between. The V gene's germline CDR1 is SEHNR and CDR2 FQNEAQ (reference sequence). This CDR3 has 10 residues. The CDR3 here is CASDIAPLHF. In DNA, the CDR3 is TGTGCCAGCGATATTGCACCCCTCCACTTT.

The chain joins TRBV9 to TRBJ2-2; either TRBD1 or TRBD2 may supply D (6 bases each). The germline V and J ends were trimmed by 1 base and 2 bases, with 12 bases remaining between them. Germline CDR1 and CDR2: SGDLS and YYNGEE. The CDR3 consists of 16 residues. The CDR3 DNA reads TGTGCCAGCAGCGTACCTGGGGGGCGAAACACCGGGGAGCTGTTTTTT. This encodes CASSVPGGRNTGELFF.